These T cell receptor beta chains were read from a single sample in a study of T cell responses to AZD1222 COVID-19 vaccine. Data came from immunoSEQ multiplex PCR; TCRdb stores just in-frame clones and leaves some out. This table holds approximately 150,000 clones, approximately 90% found once. Sequencing used peripheral blood, obtained on day 0 of AZD1222 vaccination. The receptors were sampled from an adult in good health. The CDR3 runs from the conserved cysteine through the conserved F or W. D genes are given only for firm matches. Part of the rows lack a size; the others show once, few, many or a class for expanded clones.

v_call: TRBV11-2
clone_size: once
j_call: TRBJ2-3
d_call: -
cdr3_aa: CASSLDLGSGSTDTQYF
cdr3_nt: TGTGCCAGCAGCTTAGATCTGGGAAGCGGGAGCACAGATACGCAGTATTTT

v_call: TRBV2
clone_size: -
j_call: TRBJ2-7
d_call: -
cdr3_aa: CASRGRVSSYEQYF
cdr3_nt: TGTGCCAGCAGGGGACGGGTTAGCTCCTACGAGCAGTACTTC

v_call: TRBV5-1
clone_size: -
j_call: TRBJ1-3
d_call: -
cdr3_aa: CASSQTGSGNTIYF
cdr3_nt: TGCGCCAGCAGCCAGACAGGATCTGGAAACACCATATATTTT

v_call: TRBV7-9
clone_size: -
j_call: TRBJ2-7
d_call: -
cdr3_aa: CASTRMGPHSSYEQYF
cdr3_nt: TGTGCCAGCACCCGAATGGGTCCTCATAGCTCCTACGAGCAGTACTTC

v_call: TRBV19
clone_size: -
j_call: TRBJ2-1
d_call: TRBD2
cdr3_aa: CASSKGGTSGNEQFF
cdr3_nt: TGTGCCAGTAGTAAAGGCGGGACTAGCGGCAATGAGCAGTTCTTC

v_call: TRBV2
clone_size: -
j_call: TRBJ2-1
d_call: -
cdr3_aa: CAGYGTAENEQFF
cdr3_nt: TGTGCCGGCTACGGGACGGCGGAGAATGAGCAGTTCTTC

v_call: TRBV12-5
clone_size: -
j_call: TRBJ2-6
d_call: -
cdr3_aa: CASGLTTGGANVLTF
cdr3_nt: TGTGCTAGTGGTTTGACGACAGGTGGGGCCAACGTCCTGACTTTC

v_call: TRBV19
clone_size: -
j_call: TRBJ1-2
d_call: -
cdr3_aa: CASKGNIPGIYGYTF
cdr3_nt: TGTGCCAGTAAGGGAAACATCCCGGGCATCTATGGCTACACCTTC

v_call: TRBV19
clone_size: -
j_call: TRBJ1-6
d_call: TRBD1
cdr3_aa: CASSIGDSVRSPLHF
cdr3_nt: TGTGCCAGTAGTATAGGGGACAGTGTGCGTTCACCCCTCCACTTT

v_call: TRBV5-4
clone_size: -
j_call: TRBJ2-1
d_call: -
cdr3_aa: CASSPSPSPPYNEQFF
cdr3_nt: TGTGCCAGCAGCCCGAGTCCCAGTCCGCCATACAATGAGCAGTTCTTC

v_call: TRBV2
clone_size: -
j_call: TRBJ2-7
d_call: -
cdr3_aa: CASGRLGPSLYEQYF
cdr3_nt: TGTGCCAGCGGACGACTGGGCCCTTCCCTCTACGAGCAGTACTTC